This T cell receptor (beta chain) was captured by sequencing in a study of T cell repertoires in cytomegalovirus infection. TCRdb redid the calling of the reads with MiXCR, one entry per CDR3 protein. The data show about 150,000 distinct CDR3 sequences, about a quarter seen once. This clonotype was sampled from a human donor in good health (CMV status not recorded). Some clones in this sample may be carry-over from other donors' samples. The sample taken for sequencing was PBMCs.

DNA for the CDR3: TGCAGCGCCTCGGACAGGGGAGGCTACACCTTC. It yields the protein CSASDRGGYTF. V and J are TRBV29-1 and TRBJ1-2; 9 bases align to TRBD1. The CDR3 runs to 11 residues. V lost 7 bases, J lost 8 bases, and 5 bases stayed unmatched. The germline V gene has CDR1 SQVTM and CDR2 ANQGSEA. The entire variable domain, with the rest obtained from reference TRBV29-1 and TRBJ1-2, is as follows: SAVISQKPSRDICQRGTSLTIQCQVDSQVTMMFWYRQQPGQSLTLIATANQGSEATYESGFVIDKFPISRPNLTFSTLTVSNMSPEDSSIYLCSASDRGGYTFGSGTRLTVV.